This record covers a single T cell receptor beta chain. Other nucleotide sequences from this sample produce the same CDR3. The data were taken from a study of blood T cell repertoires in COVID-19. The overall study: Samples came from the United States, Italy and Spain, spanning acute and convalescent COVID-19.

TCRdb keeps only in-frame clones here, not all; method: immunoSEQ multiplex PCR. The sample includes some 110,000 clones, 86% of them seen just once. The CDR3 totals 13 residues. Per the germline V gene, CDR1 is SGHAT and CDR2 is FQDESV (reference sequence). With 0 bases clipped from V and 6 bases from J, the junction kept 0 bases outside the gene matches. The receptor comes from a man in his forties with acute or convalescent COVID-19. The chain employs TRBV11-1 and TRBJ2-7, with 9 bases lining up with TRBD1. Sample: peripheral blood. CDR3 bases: TGTGCCAGCAGCTTAGCGACAGGGGGCGAGCAGTACTTC. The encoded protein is CASSLATGGEQYF.